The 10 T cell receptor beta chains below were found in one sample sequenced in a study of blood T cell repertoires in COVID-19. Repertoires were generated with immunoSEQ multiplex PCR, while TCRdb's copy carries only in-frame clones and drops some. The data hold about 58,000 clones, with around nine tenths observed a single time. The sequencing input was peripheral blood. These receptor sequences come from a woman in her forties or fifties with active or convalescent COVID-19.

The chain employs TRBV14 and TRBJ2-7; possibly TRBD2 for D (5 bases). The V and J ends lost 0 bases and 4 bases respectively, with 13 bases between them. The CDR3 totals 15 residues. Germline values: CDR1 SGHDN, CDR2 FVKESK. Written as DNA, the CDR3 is TGTGCCAGCAGCCAAGAGGTGGGAGTTGGGTACGAGCAGTACTTC. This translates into CASSQEVGVGYEQYF.

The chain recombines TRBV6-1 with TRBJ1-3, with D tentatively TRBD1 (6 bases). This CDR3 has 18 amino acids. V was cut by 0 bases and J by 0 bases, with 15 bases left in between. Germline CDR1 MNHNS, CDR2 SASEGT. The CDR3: CASSEAPSLRGSGNTIYF. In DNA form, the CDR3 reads TGTGCCAGCAGTGAAGCTCCAAGTCTCAGGGGCTCTGGAAACACCATATATTTT.

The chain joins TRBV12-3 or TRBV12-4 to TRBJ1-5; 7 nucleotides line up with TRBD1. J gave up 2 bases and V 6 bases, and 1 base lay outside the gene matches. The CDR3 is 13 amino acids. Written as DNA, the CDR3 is TGTGCCAGCAGGGGGACAGGCAATCAGCCCCAGCATTTT. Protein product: CASRGTGNQPQHF.

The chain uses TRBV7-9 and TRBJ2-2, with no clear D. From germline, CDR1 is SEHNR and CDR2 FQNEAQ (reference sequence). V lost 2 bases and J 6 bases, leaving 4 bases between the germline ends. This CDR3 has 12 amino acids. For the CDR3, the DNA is TGTGCCAGCAGCTTACAATCCGGGGAGCTGTTTTTT. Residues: CASSLQSGELFF. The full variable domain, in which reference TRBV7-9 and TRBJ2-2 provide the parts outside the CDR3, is DTGVSQNPRHKITKRGQNVTFRCDPISEHNRLYWYRQTLGQGPEFLTYFQNEAQLEKSRLLSDRFSAERPKGSFSTLEIQRTEQGDSAMYLCASSLQSGELFFGEGSRLTVL.

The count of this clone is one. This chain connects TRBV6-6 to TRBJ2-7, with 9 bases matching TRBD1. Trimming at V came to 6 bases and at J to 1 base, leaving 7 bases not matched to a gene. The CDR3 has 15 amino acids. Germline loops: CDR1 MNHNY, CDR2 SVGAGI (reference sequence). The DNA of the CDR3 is TGTGCCAGCAGCCTTGGACAGGGGACTTCCTACGAGCAGTACTTC. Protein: CASSLGQGTSYEQYF.

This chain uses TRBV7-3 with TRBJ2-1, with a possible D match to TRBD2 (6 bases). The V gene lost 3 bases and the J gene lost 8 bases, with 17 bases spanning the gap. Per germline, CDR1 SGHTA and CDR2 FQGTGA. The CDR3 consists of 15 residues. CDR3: CASSFEGGGVYEQFF. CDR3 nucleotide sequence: TGTGCCAGCAGCTTTGAGGGAGGAGGGGTGTATGAGCAGTTCTTC. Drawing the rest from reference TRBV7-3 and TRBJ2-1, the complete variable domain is GAGVSQTPSNKVTEKGKYVELRCDPISGHTALYWYRQSLGQGPEFLIYFQGTGAADDSGLPNDRFFAVRPEGSVSTLKIQRTERGDSAVYLCASSFEGGGVYEQFFGPGTRLTVL.

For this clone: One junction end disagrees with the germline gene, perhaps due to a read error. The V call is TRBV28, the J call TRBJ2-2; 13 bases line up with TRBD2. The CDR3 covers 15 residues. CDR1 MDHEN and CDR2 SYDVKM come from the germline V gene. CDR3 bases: TGTGCCAGCAATTTATTGGGACTAGCGGGAGGGGAGCTGTTTTTT. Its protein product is CASNLLGLAGGELFF.

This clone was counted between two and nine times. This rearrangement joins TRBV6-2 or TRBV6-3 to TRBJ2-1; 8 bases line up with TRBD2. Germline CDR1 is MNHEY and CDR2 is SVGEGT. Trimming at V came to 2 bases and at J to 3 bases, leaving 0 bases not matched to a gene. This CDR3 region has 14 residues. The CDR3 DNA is TGTGCCAGCAGTTACACTAGCGGCTACAATGAGCAGTTCTTC. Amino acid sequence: CASSYTSGYNEQFF.

The CDR3: CASSDGGARSVSEQYF. CDR3 nucleotide sequence: TGTGCCAGCAGTGACGGGGGGGCGCGATCGGTCTCCGAGCAGTACTTC. The V gene is TRBV6-1, the J gene TRBJ2-7; 8 bases agree with TRBD2. The V gene's germline CDR1 is MNHNS and CDR2 SASEGT. V shed 3 bases and J 6 bases; nucleotides not matched to a gene: 13. This CDR3 region has 16 residues.

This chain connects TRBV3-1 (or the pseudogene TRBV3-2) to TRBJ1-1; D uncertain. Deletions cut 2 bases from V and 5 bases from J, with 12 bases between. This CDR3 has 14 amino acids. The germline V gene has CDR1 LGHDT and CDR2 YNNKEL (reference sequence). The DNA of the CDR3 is TGTGCCAGCAGCCAATTTGGCCCGGGGACTGAAGCTTTCTTT. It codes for CASSQFGPGTEAFF.